This is a list of T cell receptor beta chains from one sample in a study of blood T cells in healthy people across ages. TCRdb re-derived calls from the 5' RACE reads in MiXCR, one entry per CDR3 protein. The table records roughly 1,500,000 distinct CDR3 sequences, about 40% of them present only once. What was sequenced was blood. These receptors all come from a woman aged 18-35 years in good health. Both conserved end residues are trimmed from each CDR3.

TRBJ2-3 15 TRBV10-3 AISEPTTGGMSDTQY
TRBJ2-3 14 TRBV21-1 ASSPNGPDTTDTQY
TRBJ2-7 12 TRBV20-1 SARSSAYTYEQY
TRBJ1-2 13 TRBV27 ASSSSRQGAYGYT
TRBJ1-1 10 TRBV20-1 SARPMNTEAF
TRBJ2-1 13 TRBV7-2 ASSLALRLTHEQF
TRBJ2-3 13 TRBV5-7 ASSLGTEDPDTQY
. 13 TRBV18 ASSRGSSETHEQY
TRBJ2-7 12 TRBV5-6 ASSSDRGQYEQY
TRBJ2-3 14 TRBV7-9 ASSPGSGVGPDTQY
TRBJ2-5 13 TRBV5-1 ASSLAGGSGETQY
TRBJ2-7 9 TRBV25-1 ASSDKYEQY
TRBJ2-1 12 TRBV20-1 SAISGRLYNEQF
. 14 TRBV25-1 ASSESGLAGSYEQY
TRBJ2-7 10 TRBV10-3 AISGQTGMQY
TRBJ2-4 16 TRBV12-3/TRBV12-4 ASSPTTSGRVAQNIQY
TRBJ2-7 9 TRBV20-1 SARQAGIQY
TRBJ2-1 16 TRBV7-2 ASSWVSILADSYNEQF
TRBJ1-2 15 TRBV4-2 ASSQSEQGTNYYGYT
TRBJ1-2 13 TRBV10-3 AISESTGSNYGYT
TRBJ1-1 16 TRBV5-5 ASSLRAGQGLRNTEAF
TRBJ2-6 15 TRBV10-3 AISVGQGRFGANVLT
TRBJ2-3 15 TRBV24-1 ATSDSRVGTGTDTQY
TRBJ2-1 12 TRBV11-2 ASSSSAGYNEQF
TRBJ2-4 9 TRBV28 ASSSPGVQY
TRBJ1-1 10 TRBV28 ASTRLNTEAF
TRBJ1-4 13 TRBV2 ASSGDGQNNEKLF
TRBJ1-2 14 TRBV7-9 ASTLRGTEANYGYT
TRBJ2-7 14 TRBV11-2 ASSHTTGTGLYEQY
. 11 TRBV7-2 ASSPAYRETQY
TRBJ2-7 15 TRBV7-9 ASSSRSGTGEPYEQY
TRBJ2-7 10 TRBV14 ASSPSILEQY
TRBJ2-2 12 TRBV10-3 AISGTGVTGELF
TRBJ2-5 14 TRBV3-1 ASGSQLAGGGETQY
TRBJ2-3 11 TRBV20-1 SYRGESTDTRY
TRBJ1-1 13 TRBV12-3/TRBV12-4 ASSLVGRMNTEAF
TRBJ1-2 14 TRBV9 ASSASGTGDNYGYT
TRBJ2-7 13 TRBV5-1 ASSRSTGPEYEQY
TRBJ1-1 10 TRBV20-1 SAHQGYTEAF
TRBJ2-1 12 TRBV4-1 ASSQDRVYNEQF
TRBJ2-1 14 TRBV20-1 SARDARGPSYNEQF
TRBJ2-7 13 TRBV10-3 AISELGLAGYEQY
TRBJ2-3 13 TRBV6-1 ASSERDRPTDTQY
TRBJ2-7 12 TRBV12-3/TRBV12-4 ASSLAGAIYEQY
TRBJ1-2 11 TRBV6-6 ASSYSDGRRYT
TRBJ1-2 12 TRBV3-1 ASSQGANNYGYT
TRBJ2-2 13 TRBV5-1 ASSWSGANTGELF
TRBJ2-2 10 TRBV27 ASSHGPGELF
TRBJ2-7 10 TRBV28 ASRLGLAPPY
TRBJ2-5 11 TRBV6-2/TRBV6-3 ASSWGRENEQY
TRBJ2-1 12 TRBV20-1 SARVASGRGEQF
TRBJ1-1 11 TRBV12-3/TRBV12-4 ASSLSVEIGAF
TRBJ1-6 12 TRBV25-1 ASTRDIGNSPLH
TRBJ1-4 13 TRBV6-1 ASNDETGENEKLF
TRBJ2-3 12 TRBV7-9 ASSFDGGSDTQY